This T cell receptor beta chain was documented in a study of blood T cell repertoires in COVID-19. Across the study: The analysed material was cDNA or gDNA that came from T cells, B-cell-depleted T cells, or PBMCs.

Seattle researchers signed up patients amid active infection and tracked them longitudinally. Germline CDR1 reads MDHEN; CDR2 reads SYDVKM. Trimming shortened V by 2 bases and J by 6 bases, and 17 bases separated the two germline ends. The CDR3 spans 15 residues. The protocol was immunoSEQ multiplex PCR, while the TCRdb copy is restricted to in-frame clones and leaves out a portion. The profile shows a few hundred thousand clones, roughly 90% of them singletons. This clone came up a few times. The chain links TRBV28 to TRBJ2-7; a weak D match, TRBD1 (5 bases). This clonotype originated in a woman in her thirties with COVID-19, enrolled during active disease. Material for sequencing was peripheral blood. In DNA, the CDR3 is TGTGCCAGCAGTTTAATGTGGCAGGTAGGGGCCGAGCAGTACTTC. It specifies CASSLMWQVGAEQYF. Combining the CDR3 with reference TRBV28 and TRBJ2-7 gives the whole variable domain DVKVTQSSRYLVKRTGEKVFLECVQDMDHENMFWYRQDPGLGLRLIYFSYDVKMKEKGDIPEGYSVSREKKERFSLILESASTNQTSMYLCASSLMWQVGAEQYFGPGTRLTVT.